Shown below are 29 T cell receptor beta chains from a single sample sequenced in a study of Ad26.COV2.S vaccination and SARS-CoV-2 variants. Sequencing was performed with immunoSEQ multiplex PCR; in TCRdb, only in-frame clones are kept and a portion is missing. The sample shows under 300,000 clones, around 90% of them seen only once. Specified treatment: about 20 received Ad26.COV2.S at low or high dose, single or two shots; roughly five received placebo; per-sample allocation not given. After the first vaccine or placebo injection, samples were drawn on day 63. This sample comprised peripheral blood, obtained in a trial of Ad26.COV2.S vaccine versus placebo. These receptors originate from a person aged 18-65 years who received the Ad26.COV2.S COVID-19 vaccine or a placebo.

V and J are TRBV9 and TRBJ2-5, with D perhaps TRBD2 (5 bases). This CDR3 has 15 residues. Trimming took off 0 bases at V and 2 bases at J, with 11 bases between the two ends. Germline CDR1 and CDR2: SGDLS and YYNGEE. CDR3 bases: TGTGCCAGCAGCGTAGACGAGGGCGGACAAGAGACCCAGTACTTC. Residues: CASSVDEGGQETQYF. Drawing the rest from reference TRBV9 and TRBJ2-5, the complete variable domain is DSGVTQTPKHLITATGQRVTLRCSPRSGDLSVYWYQQSLDQGLQFLIQYYNGEERAKGNILERFSAQQFPDLHSELNLSSLELGDSALYFCASSVDEGGQETQYFGPGTRLLVL.

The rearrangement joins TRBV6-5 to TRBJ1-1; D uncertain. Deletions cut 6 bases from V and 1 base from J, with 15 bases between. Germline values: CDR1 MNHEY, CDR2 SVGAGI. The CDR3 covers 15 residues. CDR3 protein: CASRARQFGNTEAFF. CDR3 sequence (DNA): TGTGCCAGCAGAGCCCGTCAGTTTGGGAACACTGAAGCTTTCTTT.

The CDR3 sequence is CASSLGVPDTQYF. The CDR3 region has the DNA TGTGCCAGCAGCTTAGGGGTCCCAGATACGCAGTATTTT. The genes are TRBV7-2 and TRBJ2-3; no firm D call. This CDR3 region has 13 residues. With 1 base removed from V and 4 bases from J, the gap between germline ends came to 6 bases. Germline assignment: CDR1 SGHTA and CDR2 FQGNSA.

The CDR3 is CASSPIPPANTGELFF. The CDR3 DNA reads as TGTGCCAGCTCACCAATCCCGCCGGCAAACACCGGGGAGCTGTTTTTT. This chain joins TRBV18 and TRBJ2-2; D unresolved. V shed 2 bases and J shed 2 bases, with 12 bases lying between them. The CDR3 has 16 residues. Germline loops: CDR1 KGHSH, CDR2 LQKENI.

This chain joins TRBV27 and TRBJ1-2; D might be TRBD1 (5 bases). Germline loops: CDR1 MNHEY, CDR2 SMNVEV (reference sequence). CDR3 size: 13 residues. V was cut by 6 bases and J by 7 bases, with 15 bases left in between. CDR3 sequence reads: CASSFQGRGGYTF. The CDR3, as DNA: TGTGCCAGCAGCTTCCAGGGCCGGGGTGGCTACACCTTC.

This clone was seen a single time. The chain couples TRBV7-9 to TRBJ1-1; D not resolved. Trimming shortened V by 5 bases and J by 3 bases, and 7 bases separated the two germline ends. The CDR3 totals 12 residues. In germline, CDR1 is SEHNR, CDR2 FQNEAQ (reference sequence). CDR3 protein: CASSTGDTEAFF. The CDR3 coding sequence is TGTGCCAGCAGCACGGGAGACACTGAAGCTTTCTTT.

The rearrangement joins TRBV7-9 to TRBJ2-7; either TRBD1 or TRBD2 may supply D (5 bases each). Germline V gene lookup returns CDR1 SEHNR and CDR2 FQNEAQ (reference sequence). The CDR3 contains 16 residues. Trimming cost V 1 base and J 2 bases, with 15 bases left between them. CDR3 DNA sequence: TGTGCCAGCAGCTTAGTTGGGACGCCAACCCCCTACGAGCAGTACGTC. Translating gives CASSLVGTPTPYEQYV.

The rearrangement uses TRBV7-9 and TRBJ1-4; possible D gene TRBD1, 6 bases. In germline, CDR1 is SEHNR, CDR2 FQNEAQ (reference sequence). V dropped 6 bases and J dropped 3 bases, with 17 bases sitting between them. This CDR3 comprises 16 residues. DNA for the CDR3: TGTGCCAGCAGAGAGGGGGACCGGCGGGCTAATGAAAAACTGTTTTTT. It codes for CASREGDRRANEKLFF. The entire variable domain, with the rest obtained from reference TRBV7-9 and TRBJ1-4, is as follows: DTGVSQNPRHKITKRGQNVTFRCDPISEHNRLYWYRQTLGQGPEFLTYFQNEAQLEKSRLLSDRFSAERPKGSFSTLEIQRTEQGDSAMYLCASREGDRRANEKLFFGSGTQLSVL.

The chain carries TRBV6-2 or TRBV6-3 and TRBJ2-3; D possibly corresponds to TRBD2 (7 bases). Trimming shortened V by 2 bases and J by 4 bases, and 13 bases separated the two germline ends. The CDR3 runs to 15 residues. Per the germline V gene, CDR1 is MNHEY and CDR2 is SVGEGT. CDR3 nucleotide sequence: TGTGCCAGCAGTTACCCGGCGGGGGCGGCAGATACGCAGTATTTT. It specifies CASSYPAGAADTQYF.

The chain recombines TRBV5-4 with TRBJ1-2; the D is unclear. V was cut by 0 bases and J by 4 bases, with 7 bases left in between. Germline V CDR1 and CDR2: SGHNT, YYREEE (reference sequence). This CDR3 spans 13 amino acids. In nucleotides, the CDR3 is TGTGCCAGCAGCTTGGACCAGGCCTATGGCTACACCTTC. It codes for CASSLDQAYGYTF. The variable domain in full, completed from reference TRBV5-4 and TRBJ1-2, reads ETGVTQSPTHLIKTRGQQVTLRCSSQSGHNTVSWYQQALGQGPQFIFQYYREEENGRGNFPPRFSGLQFPNYSSELNVNALELDDSALYLCASSLDQAYGYTFGSGTRLTVV.

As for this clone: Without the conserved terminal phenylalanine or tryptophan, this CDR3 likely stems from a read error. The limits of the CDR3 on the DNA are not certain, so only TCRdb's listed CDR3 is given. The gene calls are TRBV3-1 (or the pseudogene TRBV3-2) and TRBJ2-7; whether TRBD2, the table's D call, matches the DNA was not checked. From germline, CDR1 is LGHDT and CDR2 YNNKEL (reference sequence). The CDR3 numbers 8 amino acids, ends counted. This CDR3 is CASSQGGI.

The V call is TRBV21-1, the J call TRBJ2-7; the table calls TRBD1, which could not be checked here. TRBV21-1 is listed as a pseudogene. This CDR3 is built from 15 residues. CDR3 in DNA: TGTGCTAGCAGCGCTCAACAGGGGCCAGCCTACGAGCAGTACTTC. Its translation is CASSAQQGPAYEQYF.

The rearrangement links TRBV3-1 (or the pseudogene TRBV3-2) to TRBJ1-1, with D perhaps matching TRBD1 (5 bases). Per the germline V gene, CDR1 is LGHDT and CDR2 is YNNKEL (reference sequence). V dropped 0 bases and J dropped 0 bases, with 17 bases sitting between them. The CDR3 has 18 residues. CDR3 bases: TGTGCCAGCAGCCAAGATAGAACAGGTAACCAAATGAACACTGAAGCTTTCTTT. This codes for CASSQDRTGNQMNTEAFF.

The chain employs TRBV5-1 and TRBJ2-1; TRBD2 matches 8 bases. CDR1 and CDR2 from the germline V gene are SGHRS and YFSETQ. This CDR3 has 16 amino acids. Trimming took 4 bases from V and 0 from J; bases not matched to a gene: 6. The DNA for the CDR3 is TGCGCCAGCAGCCCTCAAAGCGGGAGCTCCTACAATGAGCAGTTCTTC. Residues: CASSPQSGSSYNEQFF.

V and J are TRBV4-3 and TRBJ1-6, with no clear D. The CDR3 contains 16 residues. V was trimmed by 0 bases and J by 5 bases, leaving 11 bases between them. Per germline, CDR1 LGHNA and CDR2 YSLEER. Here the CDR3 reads CASSQDLSVNNSPLHF. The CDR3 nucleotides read TGCGCCAGCAGCCAAGATCTGTCAGTCAATAATTCACCCCTCCACTTT.

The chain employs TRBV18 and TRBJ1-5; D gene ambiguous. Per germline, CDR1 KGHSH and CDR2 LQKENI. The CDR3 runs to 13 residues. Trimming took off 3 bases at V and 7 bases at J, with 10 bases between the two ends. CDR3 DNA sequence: TGTGCCAGCTCACCGGACGAGAACCAGCCCCAGCATTTT. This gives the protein CASSPDENQPQHF.

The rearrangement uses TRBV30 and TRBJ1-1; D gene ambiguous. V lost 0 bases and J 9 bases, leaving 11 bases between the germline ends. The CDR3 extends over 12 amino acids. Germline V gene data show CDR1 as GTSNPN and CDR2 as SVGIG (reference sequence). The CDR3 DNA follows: TGTGCCTGGAGTGTAAAGGGTCCTCAAGCTTTCTTT. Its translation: CAWSVKGPQAFF.

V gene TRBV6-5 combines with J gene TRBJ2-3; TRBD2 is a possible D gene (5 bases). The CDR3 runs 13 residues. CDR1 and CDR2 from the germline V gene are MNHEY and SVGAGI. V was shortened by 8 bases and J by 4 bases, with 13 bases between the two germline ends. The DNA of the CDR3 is TGTGCCAGCCGGGGATCTCCCCCAGATACGCAGTATTTT. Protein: CASRGSPPDTQYF.

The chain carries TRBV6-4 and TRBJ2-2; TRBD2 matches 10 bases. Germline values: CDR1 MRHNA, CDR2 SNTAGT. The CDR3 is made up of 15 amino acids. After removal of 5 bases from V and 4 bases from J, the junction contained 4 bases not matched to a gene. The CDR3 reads CASSPLAGATGELFF. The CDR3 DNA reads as TGTGCCAGCAGTCCTCTAGCGGGAGCCACCGGGGAGCTGTTTTTT.

CDR3 sequence reads: CATSGGHRGSGANVLTF. CDR3 DNA: TGTGCCACCAGTGGGGGACACAGGGGGTCTGGGGCCAACGTCCTGACTTTC. The chain joins TRBV24-1 to TRBJ2-6; 8 bases match TRBD1. V lost 5 bases and J lost 1; bases outside the gene matches: 6. Germline V lookup: CDR1 KGHDR, CDR2 SFDVKD. The CDR3 covers 17 residues.

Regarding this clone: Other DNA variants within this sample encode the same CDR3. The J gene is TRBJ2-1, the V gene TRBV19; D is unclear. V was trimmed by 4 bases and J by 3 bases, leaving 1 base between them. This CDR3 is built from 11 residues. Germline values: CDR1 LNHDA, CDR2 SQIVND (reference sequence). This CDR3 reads CASSNYNEQFF. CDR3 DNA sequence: TGTGCCAGTAGTAACTACAATGAGCAGTTCTTC. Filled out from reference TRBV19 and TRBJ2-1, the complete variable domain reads DGGITQSPKYLFRKEGQNVTLSCEQNLNHDAMYWYRQDPGQGLRLIYYSQIVNDFQKGDIAEGYSVSREKKESFPLTVTSAQKNPTAFYLCASSNYNEQFFGPGTRLTVL.

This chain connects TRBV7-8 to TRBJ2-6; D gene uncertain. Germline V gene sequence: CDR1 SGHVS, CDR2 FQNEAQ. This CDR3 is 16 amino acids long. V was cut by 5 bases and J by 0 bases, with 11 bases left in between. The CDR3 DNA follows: TGTGCCAGCAGCGCCGACACGAACTCTGGGGCCAACGTCCTGACTTTC. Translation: CASSADTNSGANVLTF.

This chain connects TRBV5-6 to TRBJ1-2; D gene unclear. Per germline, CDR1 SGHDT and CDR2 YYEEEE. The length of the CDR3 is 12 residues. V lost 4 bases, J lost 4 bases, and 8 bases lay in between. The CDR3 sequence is CASSVQPYGYTF. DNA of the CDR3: TGTGCCAGCAGCGTACAGCCCTATGGCTACACCTTC.

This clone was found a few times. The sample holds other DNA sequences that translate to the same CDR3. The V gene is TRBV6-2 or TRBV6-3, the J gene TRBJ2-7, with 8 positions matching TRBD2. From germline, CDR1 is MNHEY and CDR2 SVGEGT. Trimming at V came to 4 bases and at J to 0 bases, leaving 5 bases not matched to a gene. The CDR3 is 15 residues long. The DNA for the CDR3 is TGTGCCAGCAGTTCCTCGGGGGGGGGCTCCTACGAGCAGTACTTC. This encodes CASSSSGGGSYEQYF.

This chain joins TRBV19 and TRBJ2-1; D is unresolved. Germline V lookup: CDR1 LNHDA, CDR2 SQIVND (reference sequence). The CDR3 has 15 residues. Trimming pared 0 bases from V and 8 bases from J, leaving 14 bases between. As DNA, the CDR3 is TGTGCCAGTAGTATAGATAGGTCCGAAAGGGATGAGCAGTTCTTC. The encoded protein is CASSIDRSERDEQFF.

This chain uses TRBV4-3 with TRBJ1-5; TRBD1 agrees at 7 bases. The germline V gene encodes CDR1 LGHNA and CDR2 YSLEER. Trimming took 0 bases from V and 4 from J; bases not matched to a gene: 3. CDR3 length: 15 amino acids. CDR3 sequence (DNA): TGCGCCAGCAGCCAAGATGGACAGGTTAATCAGCCCCAGCATTTT. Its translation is CASSQDGQVNQPQHF.

The CDR3 spells CASSLQAGGTDTQYF. Written as DNA, the CDR3 is TGTGCCAGCAGCTTGCAGGCGGGAGGTACAGATACGCAGTATTTT. J is TRBJ2-3 and V is TRBV5-8; 8 nucleotides agree with TRBD2. Germline loops: CDR1 SGHTS, CDR2 YDEGEE. Unmatched junction bases numbered 4, after V lost 1 base and J lost 3 bases. The CDR3 totals 15 residues.

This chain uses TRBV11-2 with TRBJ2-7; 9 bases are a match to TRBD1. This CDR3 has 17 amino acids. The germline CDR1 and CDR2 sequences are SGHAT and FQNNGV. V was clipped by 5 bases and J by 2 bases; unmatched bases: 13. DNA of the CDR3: TGTGCCAGCAGCCCGTTAGGGGGGGACAGGGTGACCTACGAGCAGTACTTC. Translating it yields CASSPLGGDRVTYEQYF.

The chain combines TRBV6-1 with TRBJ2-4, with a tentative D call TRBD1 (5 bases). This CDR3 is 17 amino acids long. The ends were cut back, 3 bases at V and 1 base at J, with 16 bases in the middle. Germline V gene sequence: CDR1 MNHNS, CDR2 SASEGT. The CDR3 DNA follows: TGTGCCAGCAGTGAGGCCGAACGCAGGGTTGCCAAAAACATTCAGTACTTC. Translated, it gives CASSEAERRVAKNIQYF.